The 14 T cell receptor beta chains given below trace back to one sample, sequenced in a study of blood T cell repertoires in COVID-19 (TCRdb year 2020). The library relied on the immunoSEQ multiplex PCR assay. The immuneACCESS repertoire file appears here via TCRdb, limited to in-frame rearrangements. These files lack a portion of the clones; in checked studies, under half of the deficit traces to unresolved V genes, and the cause of the others is not known. In this sample the table shows under 170,000 clones, 80% to 90% of which occur a single time. The ten largest clones capture under 3.5% of the sample. Sequenced material: peripheral blood. Receptors originate from a man between 70 and 80 years old with acute or convalescent COVID-19.

The CDR3 DNA sequence: TGTGCCAGCAGCTACAGTTCCGGAGGGAGTGGAAACACCATATATTTT. It specifies CASSYSSGGSGNTIYF. This chain connects TRBV11-3 to TRBJ1-3; D call uncertain. From germline, CDR1 is SGHNT and CDR2 YENEEA. The V and J ends lost 4 bases and 3 bases respectively, with 16 bases between them. The CDR3 has 16 residues.

The chain has TRBV28 and TRBJ2-1, with TRBD1 matching 7 bases. The CDR3 sequence is 16 residues long. J was trimmed by 2 bases and V by 4 bases; bases with no gene match: 8. The germline V gene encodes CDR1 MDHEN and CDR2 SYDVKM. The chain's CDR3 is CASSSQTGKAYNEQFF. The CDR3 DNA follows: TGTGCCAGCAGTTCCCAGACAGGGAAGGCCTACAATGAGCAGTTCTTC.

The chain combines TRBV5-5 with TRBJ1-2, with D uncertain. The CDR3 loop spans 14 amino acids. In germline, CDR1 is SGHKS, CDR2 YYEKEE (reference sequence). V lost 1 base and J 0 bases, leaving 7 bases between the germline ends. The chain's CDR3 is CASSLIPTNYGYTF. The CDR3 DNA sequence: TGTGCCAGCAGCTTGATTCCCACTAACTATGGCTACACCTTC.

The rearrangement uses TRBV6-5 and TRBJ2-3, with 8 bases identical to TRBD1. Germline V gives CDR1 MNHEY, CDR2 SVGAGI. This CDR3 region has 13 residues. V shed 2 bases and J 5 bases; nucleotides not matched to a gene: 0. The CDR3 here is CASSYDRGDTQYF. The DNA of the CDR3 is TGTGCCAGCAGTTACGACAGGGGAGATACGCAGTATTTT.

This clone has a handful of counts. The CDR3 nucleotides are TGTGCCAGCAGTTGGGACAATGCGGGCGGCGGTAATTCACCCCTCCACTTT. It codes for CASSWDNAGGGNSPLHF. This chain joins TRBV6-2 or TRBV6-3 and TRBJ1-6; a weak D match, TRBD1 (6 bases). Trimming took 4 bases from V and 6 from J, leaving 19 bases between them. CDR3 length equals 17 residues. CDR1 and CDR2 (germline): MNHEY, SVGEGT.

This clone came up a few times. V and J are TRBV11-3 and TRBJ2-2, with 7 positions matching TRBD1. Germline V lookup: CDR1 SGHNT, CDR2 YENEEA. CDR3 length: 16 residues. V was clipped by 7 bases and J by 4 bases; unmatched bases: 12. Here the CDR3 reads CASTLRTGAGTGELFF. CDR3 nucleotides: TGTGCCAGCACCCTTAGAACAGGGGCGGGCACCGGGGAGCTGTTTTTT.

The chain employs TRBV11-2 and TRBJ2-2; TRBD2 might be the D (6 bases). Germline values: CDR1 SGHAT, CDR2 FQNNGV. The CDR3 contains 15 residues. V lost 5 bases, J lost 0 bases, and 10 bases lay in between. The CDR3, as DNA: TGTGCCAGCAGCCCCCGCGGGGCGAACACCGGGGAGCTGTTTTTT. It is translated as CASSPRGANTGELFF.

The CDR3 DNA reads TGTGCCAGCAGTGTCGGCACAGATACGCAGTATTTT. Its protein is CASSVGTDTQYF. The chain employs TRBV2 and TRBJ2-3, with D unresolved. The CDR3 extends over 12 amino acids. The V end lost 4 bases, the J end lost 1 base, and 3 bases lay between the germline ends. Germline V gives CDR1 SNHLY, CDR2 FYNNEI.

The J gene is TRBJ2-7, the V gene TRBV21-1; the table's TRBD2 call for D was not verified on the DNA. TRBV21-1 is tagged as a pseudogene. The CDR3 covers 12 residues. CDR3 region: CATGLAGSEQYF. DNA of the CDR3: TGTGCCACGGGACTAGCGGGATCCGAGCAGTACTTC.

The J gene is TRBJ2-5, the V gene TRBV6-1; D might be TRBD2 (5 bases). The CDR3 is 14 amino acids. In germline, CDR1 is MNHNS, CDR2 SASEGT. V lost 3 bases, J lost 4 bases, and 12 bases lay in between. The CDR3 region is CASSDRTSGETQYF. Written as DNA, the CDR3 is TGTGCCAGCAGTGACAGGACTTCGGGAGAGACCCAGTACTTC.

Comments on this clone: Relative to the germline gene, one junction end is altered; a read error may explain this. The CDR3 protein is CATSRDGHNKPQHF. The CDR3 DNA follows: TGTGCCACCAGCAGAGATGGGCACAATAAGCCCCAGCATTTT. This chain joins TRBV15 and TRBJ1-5; D is unresolved. The germline CDR1 and CDR2 sequences are LNHNV and YYDKDF (reference sequence). CDR3 size: 14 residues.

The chain has TRBV5-1 and TRBJ2-1, with TRBD1 matching over 9 bases. The V and J ends lost 3 bases and 13 bases, in that order; junction bases with no gene match: 11. The CDR3 spans 14 residues. CDR1 is SGHRS, CDR2 YFSETQ, per germline. CDR3 DNA sequence: TGCGCCAGCAGCTCCCCGGGACAGGGAGGCATACAGTTCTTC. It specifies CASSSPGQGGIQFF.

V and J are TRBV3-1 (or the pseudogene TRBV3-2) and TRBJ2-7, with TRBD2 identical over 7 bases. Germline loops: CDR1 LGHDT, CDR2 YNNKEL (reference sequence). V trimming: 6 bases; J trimming: 1 base; junction bases outside the gene matches: 6. The CDR3 runs to 14 residues. CDR3 bases: TGTGCCAGCAGACGTAGCGGGTCGTCCTACGAGCAGTACTTC. Translation: CASRRSGSSYEQYF.

Here the CDR3 reads CASSQEGRGPHYEQYF. CDR3 nucleotides: TGCGCCAGCAGCCAAGAAGGCAGGGGACCTCACTACGAGCAGTACTTC. V is TRBV4-3 and J is TRBJ2-7; D possibly corresponds to TRBD1 (6 bases). V lost 0 bases to trimming and J lost 3 bases, with 15 bases between them. The CDR3 length is 16 residues. The germline CDR1 and CDR2 sequences are LGHNA and YSLEER.